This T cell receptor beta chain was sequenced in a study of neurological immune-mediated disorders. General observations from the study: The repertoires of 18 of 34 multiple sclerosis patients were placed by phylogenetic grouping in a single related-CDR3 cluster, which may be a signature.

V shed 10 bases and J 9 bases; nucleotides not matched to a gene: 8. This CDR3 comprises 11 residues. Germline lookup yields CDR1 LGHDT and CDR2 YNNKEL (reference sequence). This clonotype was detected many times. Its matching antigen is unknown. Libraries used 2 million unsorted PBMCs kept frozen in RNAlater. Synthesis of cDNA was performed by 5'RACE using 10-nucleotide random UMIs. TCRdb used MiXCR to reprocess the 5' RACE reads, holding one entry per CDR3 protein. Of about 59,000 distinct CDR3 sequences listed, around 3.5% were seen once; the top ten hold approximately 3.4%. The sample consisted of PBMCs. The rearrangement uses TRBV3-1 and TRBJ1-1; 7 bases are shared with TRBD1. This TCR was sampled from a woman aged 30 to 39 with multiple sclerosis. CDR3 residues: CATEVDRKAFF. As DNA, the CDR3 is TGTGCCACGGAGGTGGACAGGAAAGCTTTCTTT.